The 23 T cell receptor beta chains below come from one sample, sequenced in a study of blood T cell repertoires in COVID-19. TCRdb's table, derived via immunoSEQ multiplex PCR, lists solely in-frame clones and lacks some. The table lists roughly 200,000 clones, more than 80% of them singletons. Sequencing was done on a sample of PBMCs or T cells enriched from blood (not recorded which). The receptors stem from a man aged 35-49 years who had recovered from COVID-19.

This chain connects TRBV19 to TRBJ1-5, with D possibly TRBD1 on 6 matching bases. Germline values: CDR1 LNHDA, CDR2 SQIVND (reference sequence). V lost 1 base and J lost 6, with 10 bases in between. The CDR3 contains 14 residues. The CDR3 region has the DNA TGTGCCAGTAGTATAGTGGGGGCGGGTCAGCCCCAGCATTTT. Its protein is CASSIVGAGQPQHF.

This clone appeared a single time. The chain has TRBV5-6 and TRBJ1-6; TRBD1 might be the D (6 bases). In germline, CDR1 is SGHDT, CDR2 YYEEEE. Trimming cost V 5 bases and J 7 bases, with 16 bases left between them. The CDR3 has 15 residues. For the CDR3, the DNA is TGTGCCAGCAGTCTCGGCTGGCAGGGGAATTCACCCCTCCACTTT. Protein product: CASSLGWQGNSPLHF.

This clone came up once. The DNA for the CDR3 is TGTGCCAGCAGCTGGGGGGTCTACGAGCAGTACTTC. This codes for CASSWGVYEQYF. The V call is TRBV5-6, the J call TRBJ2-7, with TRBD2 as a possible D gene (6 bases). The V gene's germline CDR1 is SGHDT and CDR2 YYEEEE. The V end was cut by 3 bases, the J end by 3 bases, with 7 bases between. The CDR3 sequence is 12 residues long.

This clone has only one observation. The rearrangement joins TRBV10-3 to TRBJ1-2; no definite D call. Germline V gene lookup returns CDR1 ENHRY and CDR2 SYGVKD. This CDR3 spans 15 amino acids. V lost 4 bases and J 0 bases, leaving 12 bases between the germline ends. The CDR3 DNA reads TGTGCCATCAGTGGGGCAGCAAAGACTAACTATGGCTACACCTTC. It is translated as CAISGAAKTNYGYTF.

This chain connects TRBV28 to TRBJ1-4, with TRBD1 as a possible D gene (5 bases). The CDR3 runs 15 residues. The ends were cut back, 8 bases at V and 0 bases at J, with 13 bases in the middle. Germline V gives CDR1 MDHEN, CDR2 SYDVKM. CDR3: CASGRQGTTNEKLFF. CDR3 coding DNA: TGTGCCAGCGGTAGGCAGGGAACAACTAATGAAAAACTGTTTTTT.

The chain joins TRBV27 to TRBJ2-7, with D tentatively TRBD1 (6 bases). This CDR3 has 14 residues. Germline V gene sequence: CDR1 MNHEY, CDR2 SMNVEV (reference sequence). Trimming removed 5 bases from V and 5 bases from J, with 16 bases in between. The CDR3 region is CASSPTGTFDEQYF. CDR3 nucleotides: TGTGCCAGCAGTCCGACCGGGACATTCGACGAGCAGTACTTC.

The chain carries TRBV28 and TRBJ2-7; possibly TRBD1 for D (5 bases). The CDR3 contains 16 residues. Looked up from germline, CDR1 is MDHEN and CDR2 is SYDVKM. V lost 3 bases and J 1 base, leaving 16 bases between the germline ends. The CDR3 reads CASSFHLAGLSYEQYF. Here the CDR3 DNA reads TGTGCCAGCAGTTTTCACCTGGCAGGGCTTTCCTACGAGCAGTACTTC. Drawing the rest from reference TRBV28 and TRBJ2-7, the complete variable domain is DVKVTQSSRYLVKRTGEKVFLECVQDMDHENMFWYRQDPGLGLRLIYFSYDVKMKEKGDIPEGYSVSREKKERFSLILESASTNQTSMYLCASSFHLAGLSYEQYFGPGTRLTVT.

Of note for this clone: Other DNA variants within this sample encode the same CDR3. V is TRBV11-2 and J is TRBJ2-7; D possibly corresponds to TRBD2 (5 bases). Trimming pared 5 bases from V and 1 base from J, leaving 9 bases between. Germline V lookup: CDR1 SGHAT, CDR2 FQNNGV. This CDR3 contains 13 residues. CDR3 in DNA: TGTGCCAGCAGCCCCGGAGGATCCTACGAGCAGTACTTC. This codes for CASSPGGSYEQYF.

This clone was seen only once. This sequence joins TRBV28 and TRBJ1-1; possibly TRBD1 for D (5 bases). This CDR3 has 15 residues. Germline CDR1 reads MDHEN; CDR2 reads SYDVKM. Trimming removed 6 bases at V and 0 bases at J, with 14 bases between. CDR3 DNA: TGTGCCAGCAGCCCCCCCCAGGGTCTGAACACTGAAGCTTTCTTT. Amino acids: CASSPPQGLNTEAFF. The full variable domain, in which reference TRBV28 and TRBJ1-1 provide the parts outside the CDR3, is DVKVTQSSRYLVKRTGEKVFLECVQDMDHENMFWYRQDPGLGLRLIYFSYDVKMKEKGDIPEGYSVSREKKERFSLILESASTNQTSMYLCASSPPQGLNTEAFFGQGTRLTVV.

The genes are TRBV5-8 and TRBJ1-1; D remains unclear. Germline V lookup: CDR1 SGHTS, CDR2 YDEGEE. The CDR3 loop spans 13 amino acids. Trimming removed 1 base from V and 3 bases from J, with 7 bases in between. The CDR3 protein is CASSLKRDTEAFF. DNA for the CDR3: TGTGCCAGCAGCTTGAAGAGGGACACTGAAGCTTTCTTT. Full variable domain (outside the CDR3, taken from reference TRBV5-8 and TRBJ1-1): EAGVTQSPTHLIKTRGQQATLRCSPISGHTSVYWYQQALGLGLQFLLWYDEGEERNRGNFPPRFSGRQFPNYSSELNVNALELEDSALYLCASSLKRDTEAFFGQGTRLTVV.

The V and J genes are TRBV7-2 and TRBJ1-2; D might be TRBD1 (6 bases). Trimming stripped 2 bases from V and 6 bases from J, with 13 bases between. The CDR3 runs 14 residues. Germline loops: CDR1 SGHTA, CDR2 FQGNSA. CDR3 nucleotides: TGTGCCAGCAGCTTACCCCCCGCAGGGGATGGCTACACCTTC. Translated, it gives CASSLPPAGDGYTF.

The V call is TRBV29-1, the J call TRBJ1-1, with 7 bases fitting TRBD1. CDR1 and CDR2 from the germline V gene are SQVTM and ANQGSEA. The V and J ends lost 4 bases and 0 bases, in that order; junction bases with no gene match: 2. The CDR3 is 13 residues long. CDR3: CSVVDRVNTEAFF. For the CDR3, the DNA is TGCAGCGTTGTAGACAGGGTGAACACTGAAGCTTTCTTT.

On this clone itself: Additional DNA sequences in this sample encode the identical CDR3. V usage is TRBV12-3 or TRBV12-4 and J usage is TRBJ1-2; the match to TRBD1 covers 7 bases. CDR3 length: 13 amino acids. Trimming took 5 bases from V and 2 from J; bases not matched to a gene: 2. DNA of the CDR3: TGTGCCAGCAGTCTACAGGGGAACTATGGCTACACCTTC. Amino acids: CASSLQGNYGYTF.

The chain has TRBV7-3 and TRBJ2-7; no clear D. The CDR3 sequence is 14 residues long. V was pared by 0 bases and J by 0 bases, with 6 bases between. The germline gives CDR1 SGHTA, CDR2 FQGTGA. The CDR3 is CASSLTAGSYEQYF. In nucleotides, the CDR3 is TGTGCCAGCAGCTTAACAGCTGGCTCCTACGAGCAGTACTTC.

This clone was detected only once. The V and J genes are TRBV4-1 and TRBJ2-3, with 12 nucleotides matching TRBD2. The CDR3 extends over 19 amino acids. The germline V gene encodes CDR1 MGHRA and CDR2 YSYEKL. The junction had 15 bases not matched to a gene; V was cut back by 4 bases and J by 4 bases. The CDR3 sequence is CASSPLRTSSGGAADTQYF. CDR3 in DNA: TGCGCCAGCAGCCCATTAAGGACTTCTAGCGGGGGGGCGGCAGATACGCAGTATTTT.

This clone appeared a few times. The chain recombines TRBV12-3 or TRBV12-4 with TRBJ1-2, with D perhaps matching TRBD1 (6 bases). The CDR3 is 12 residues long. V was pared by 5 bases and J by 5 bases, with 9 bases between. This CDR3 reads CASSIQGYGYTF. As DNA, the CDR3 is TGTGCCAGCAGTATACAGGGTTATGGCTACACCTTC.

This sequence joins TRBV19 and TRBJ2-2; 7 bases map to TRBD1. The CDR3 is 16 amino acids. CDR1 and CDR2 from the germline V gene are LNHDA and SQIVND (reference sequence). The junction had 5 bases not matched to a gene; V was cut back by 3 bases and J by 1 base. The chain's CDR3 is CASSILWTGNTGELFF. The DNA of the CDR3 is TGTGCCAGTAGTATTCTTTGGACAGGGAACACCGGGGAGCTGTTTTTT.

This clone was recorded many times. This chain joins TRBV5-1 and TRBJ2-6; tentatively, D is TRBD1 (5 bases). Per germline, CDR1 SGHRS and CDR2 YFSETQ. CDR3 length equals 14 residues. V shed 0 bases and J shed 8 bases, with 9 bases lying between them. CDR3 bases: TGCGCCAGCAGCTTGGGACAGAATTCCAACGTCCTGACTTTC. Its translation: CASSLGQNSNVLTF.

The chain couples TRBV5-5 to TRBJ2-2; TRBD1 aligns across 7 bases. V shed 2 bases, J shed 4 bases, and the junction held 8 bases outside the gene matches. Per germline, CDR1 SGHKS and CDR2 YYEKEE (reference sequence). The CDR3 length is 16 residues. As DNA, the CDR3 is TGTGCCAGCAGCTTTATAACAGGGGCGAGCACCGGGGAGCTGTTTTTT. It yields the protein CASSFITGASTGELFF.

J is TRBJ2-7 and V is TRBV19; unclear D gene. V lost 6 bases to trimming and J lost 2 bases, with 11 bases between them. The CDR3 loop spans 13 amino acids. The germline V gene encodes CDR1 LNHDA and CDR2 SQIVND (reference sequence). The CDR3 is CASSLQFPYEQYF. Here the CDR3 DNA reads TGTGCCAGTAGCCTCCAGTTTCCCTACGAGCAGTACTTC.

The CDR3 DNA is TGTGCCACCGATGAAGCGGGCGGTGGGGAGAGATTACAATTTTTCGTATTCTTC. It translates to CATDEAGGGERLQFFVFF. The rearrangement uses TRBV24-1 and TRBJ2-1, with TRBD2 as a possible D gene (6 bases). Germline V lookup: CDR1 KGHDR, CDR2 SFDVKD. V lost 9 bases to trimming and J lost 16 bases, with 39 bases between them. This CDR3 has 18 amino acids.

This chain joins TRBV29-1 and TRBJ1-2, with no clear D. This CDR3 spans 11 amino acids. V shed 7 bases and J shed 7 bases, with 13 bases lying between them. Germline V CDR1 and CDR2: SQVTM, ANQGSEA. DNA of the CDR3: TGCAGCGCTGGCGACCTCGTTGGCTACACCTTC. Amino acids: CSAGDLVGYTF.

The chain couples TRBV6-5 to TRBJ2-3; a possible D gene is TRBD2 (5 bases). The CDR3 is 12 amino acids. Germline V gene data show CDR1 as MNHEY and CDR2 as SVGAGI. Trimming took 5 bases from V and 6 from J, leaving 9 bases between them. Written as DNA, the CDR3 is TGTGCCAGCAGTCCCCGGAGGGATACGCAGTATTTT. It specifies CASSPRRDTQYF.